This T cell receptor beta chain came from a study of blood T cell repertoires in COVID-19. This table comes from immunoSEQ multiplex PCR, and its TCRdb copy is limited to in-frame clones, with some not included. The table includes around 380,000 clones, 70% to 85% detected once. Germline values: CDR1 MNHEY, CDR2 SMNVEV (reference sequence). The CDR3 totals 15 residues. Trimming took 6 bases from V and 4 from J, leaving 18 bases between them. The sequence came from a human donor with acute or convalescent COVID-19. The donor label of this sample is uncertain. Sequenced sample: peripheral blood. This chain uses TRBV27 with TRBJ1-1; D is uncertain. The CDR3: CASSSDPRGFTEAFF. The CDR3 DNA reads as TGTGCCAGCAGCTCCGATCCACGGGGATTCACTGAAGCTTTCTTT.